A single sample gave rise to the 10 T cell receptor beta chains below, sequenced in a study of T cell responses to AZD1222 COVID-19 vaccine. TCRdb's copy holds only in-frame clones and misses some; the assay was immunoSEQ multiplex PCR. The sample has 97,000 or so clones; around 86% are singletons. The sample here was peripheral blood, taken on day 0 of AZD1222 vaccination. Receptors originate from an adult in good health.

The chain employs TRBV3-1 (or the pseudogene TRBV3-2) and TRBJ2-7; 9 bases line up with TRBD2. Germline V lookup: CDR1 LGHDT, CDR2 YNNKEL (reference sequence). V was clipped by 4 bases and J by 3 bases; unmatched bases: 4. This CDR3 region has 14 residues. In DNA form, the CDR3 reads TGTGCCAGCAGCCCTAGCGGGGAGCACTACGAGCAGTACTTC. It encodes CASSPSGEHYEQYF.

The chain links TRBV28 to TRBJ1-2, with 11 bases aligning to TRBD1. The CDR3 sequence is 14 residues long. The V gene's germline CDR1 is MDHEN and CDR2 SYDVKM. V dropped 5 bases and J dropped 5; count of bases not matched to a gene: 4. This CDR3 is CASSTGQGVYGYTF. As DNA, the CDR3 is TGTGCCAGCAGTACGGGACAGGGGGTGTATGGCTACACCTTC.

V and J are TRBV7-3 and TRBJ2-7; tentatively, D is TRBD1 or TRBD2 (5 bases each). V was clipped by 4 bases and J by 0 bases, with 10 bases between them. From germline, CDR1 is SGHTA and CDR2 FQGTGA. This CDR3 region has 14 residues. The CDR3 spells CASSSGAHSYEQYF. CDR3 nucleotides: TGTGCCAGCAGCTCCGGGGCCCACTCCTACGAGCAGTACTTC. The whole variable domain, filled in from reference TRBV7-3 and TRBJ2-7, reads GAGVSQTPSNKVTEKGKYVELRCDPISGHTALYWYRQSLGQGPEFLIYFQGTGAADDSGLPNDRFFAVRPEGSVSTLKIQRTERGDSAVYLCASSSGAHSYEQYFGPGTRLTVT.

This clone came up a few times. Other DNA variants within this sample encode the same CDR3. This sequence joins TRBV5-1 and TRBJ1-1, with a weak D call TRBD1 (6 bases). Trimming cost V 5 bases and J 3 bases, with 8 bases left between them. This CDR3 has 12 amino acids. The germline gives CDR1 SGHRS, CDR2 YFSETQ. The CDR3: CASSTGYTEAFF. The CDR3 DNA is TGCGCCAGCAGTACAGGGTACACTGAAGCTTTCTTT.

V usage is TRBV5-4 and J usage is TRBJ2-1; D is perhaps TRBD1 or TRBD2 (6 bases each). Germline CDR1 and CDR2: SGHNT and YYREEE (reference sequence). V lost 4 bases to trimming and J lost 5 bases, with 16 bases between them. The CDR3 runs 15 residues. The CDR3 region has the DNA TGTGCCAGCAGCCTAGCTTGGGGGGCCGACAATGAGCAGTTCTTC. Residues: CASSLAWGADNEQFF.

This clone was recorded only once. This chain uses TRBV6-1 with TRBJ2-5; D is possibly TRBD2 (5 bases). Germline V gene data show CDR1 as MNHNS and CDR2 as SASEGT. Trimming left V 0 bases short and J 1 base short, with 12 bases between. This CDR3 has 16 amino acids. The CDR3 loop reads CASSEAGNGIQETQYF. As DNA, the CDR3 is TGTGCCAGCAGTGAAGCGGGTAACGGGATCCAAGAGACCCAGTACTTC.

This clone was seen a few times. The chain uses TRBV6-5 and TRBJ2-5; 7 bases match TRBD2. From germline, CDR1 is MNHEY and CDR2 SVGAGI. J was trimmed by 5 bases and V by 6 bases; bases with no gene match: 12. This CDR3 is built from 15 residues. CDR3 nucleotides: TGTGCCAGCAGCGCGACTAGCATACCTAGGGAGACCCAGTACTTC. Protein product: CASSATSIPRETQYF.

Of note for this clone: The sample holds other DNA sequences that translate to the same CDR3. The chain recombines TRBV3-1 (or the pseudogene TRBV3-2) with TRBJ1-1, with a weak D call TRBD1 (5 bases). The CDR3 is 13 amino acids. V dropped 4 bases and J dropped 5 bases, with 11 bases sitting between them. Germline V gene data show CDR1 as LGHDT and CDR2 as YNNKEL (reference sequence). CDR3 DNA sequence: TGTGCCAGCAGCCCGGGGGGGAGAACTGAAGCTTTCTTT. Encoded protein: CASSPGGRTEAFF.

CDR3 sequence reads: CAWSGGQGISPLHF. In DNA, the CDR3 is TGTGCCTGGAGTGGGGGACAGGGGATCTCACCCCTCCACTTT. V usage is TRBV30 and J usage is TRBJ1-6; 10 bases fit TRBD1. The CDR3 is made up of 14 amino acids. With V trimmed by 1 base and J by 10 bases, 4 bases remained unmatched. Germline CDR1 GTSNPN, CDR2 SVGIG (reference sequence).

The sample holds one count of this clone. The chain combines TRBV7-9 with TRBJ2-2; 8 bases map to TRBD2. Trimming took 5 bases from V and 3 from J; bases not matched to a gene: 14. The CDR3 runs to 18 residues. The germline CDR1 and CDR2 sequences are SEHNR and FQNEAQ (reference sequence). The CDR3 DNA reads as TGTGCCAGCAGCGAATTAACTTTCAGCGGGGGAGACACCGGGGAGCTGTTTTTT. Residues: CASSELTFSGGDTGELFF.